This TCR beta chain is from a study of tumour-infiltrating T cells in Burkitt lymphoma. Study context: Productive clonality predicted overall and progression-free survival.

This clone was seen a few times. The assay was immunoSEQ multiplex PCR, and TCRdb's table has in-frame clones only and misses some. The sample contains 14,000 or so clones, 30% of which appear only once. This CDR3 spans 12 amino acids. The V gene lost 1 base and the J gene lost 6 bases, with 7 bases spanning the gap. CDR1 and CDR2 (germline): GTSNPN, SVGIG (reference sequence). This TCR derives from a human donor with diffuse large B-cell lymphoma. Sample: tumor tissue. The chain couples TRBV30 to TRBJ2-4; D is uncertain. The CDR3, as DNA: TGTGCCTGGAGTGACGATCCAAACATTCAGTACTTC. It encodes CAWSDDPNIQYF.